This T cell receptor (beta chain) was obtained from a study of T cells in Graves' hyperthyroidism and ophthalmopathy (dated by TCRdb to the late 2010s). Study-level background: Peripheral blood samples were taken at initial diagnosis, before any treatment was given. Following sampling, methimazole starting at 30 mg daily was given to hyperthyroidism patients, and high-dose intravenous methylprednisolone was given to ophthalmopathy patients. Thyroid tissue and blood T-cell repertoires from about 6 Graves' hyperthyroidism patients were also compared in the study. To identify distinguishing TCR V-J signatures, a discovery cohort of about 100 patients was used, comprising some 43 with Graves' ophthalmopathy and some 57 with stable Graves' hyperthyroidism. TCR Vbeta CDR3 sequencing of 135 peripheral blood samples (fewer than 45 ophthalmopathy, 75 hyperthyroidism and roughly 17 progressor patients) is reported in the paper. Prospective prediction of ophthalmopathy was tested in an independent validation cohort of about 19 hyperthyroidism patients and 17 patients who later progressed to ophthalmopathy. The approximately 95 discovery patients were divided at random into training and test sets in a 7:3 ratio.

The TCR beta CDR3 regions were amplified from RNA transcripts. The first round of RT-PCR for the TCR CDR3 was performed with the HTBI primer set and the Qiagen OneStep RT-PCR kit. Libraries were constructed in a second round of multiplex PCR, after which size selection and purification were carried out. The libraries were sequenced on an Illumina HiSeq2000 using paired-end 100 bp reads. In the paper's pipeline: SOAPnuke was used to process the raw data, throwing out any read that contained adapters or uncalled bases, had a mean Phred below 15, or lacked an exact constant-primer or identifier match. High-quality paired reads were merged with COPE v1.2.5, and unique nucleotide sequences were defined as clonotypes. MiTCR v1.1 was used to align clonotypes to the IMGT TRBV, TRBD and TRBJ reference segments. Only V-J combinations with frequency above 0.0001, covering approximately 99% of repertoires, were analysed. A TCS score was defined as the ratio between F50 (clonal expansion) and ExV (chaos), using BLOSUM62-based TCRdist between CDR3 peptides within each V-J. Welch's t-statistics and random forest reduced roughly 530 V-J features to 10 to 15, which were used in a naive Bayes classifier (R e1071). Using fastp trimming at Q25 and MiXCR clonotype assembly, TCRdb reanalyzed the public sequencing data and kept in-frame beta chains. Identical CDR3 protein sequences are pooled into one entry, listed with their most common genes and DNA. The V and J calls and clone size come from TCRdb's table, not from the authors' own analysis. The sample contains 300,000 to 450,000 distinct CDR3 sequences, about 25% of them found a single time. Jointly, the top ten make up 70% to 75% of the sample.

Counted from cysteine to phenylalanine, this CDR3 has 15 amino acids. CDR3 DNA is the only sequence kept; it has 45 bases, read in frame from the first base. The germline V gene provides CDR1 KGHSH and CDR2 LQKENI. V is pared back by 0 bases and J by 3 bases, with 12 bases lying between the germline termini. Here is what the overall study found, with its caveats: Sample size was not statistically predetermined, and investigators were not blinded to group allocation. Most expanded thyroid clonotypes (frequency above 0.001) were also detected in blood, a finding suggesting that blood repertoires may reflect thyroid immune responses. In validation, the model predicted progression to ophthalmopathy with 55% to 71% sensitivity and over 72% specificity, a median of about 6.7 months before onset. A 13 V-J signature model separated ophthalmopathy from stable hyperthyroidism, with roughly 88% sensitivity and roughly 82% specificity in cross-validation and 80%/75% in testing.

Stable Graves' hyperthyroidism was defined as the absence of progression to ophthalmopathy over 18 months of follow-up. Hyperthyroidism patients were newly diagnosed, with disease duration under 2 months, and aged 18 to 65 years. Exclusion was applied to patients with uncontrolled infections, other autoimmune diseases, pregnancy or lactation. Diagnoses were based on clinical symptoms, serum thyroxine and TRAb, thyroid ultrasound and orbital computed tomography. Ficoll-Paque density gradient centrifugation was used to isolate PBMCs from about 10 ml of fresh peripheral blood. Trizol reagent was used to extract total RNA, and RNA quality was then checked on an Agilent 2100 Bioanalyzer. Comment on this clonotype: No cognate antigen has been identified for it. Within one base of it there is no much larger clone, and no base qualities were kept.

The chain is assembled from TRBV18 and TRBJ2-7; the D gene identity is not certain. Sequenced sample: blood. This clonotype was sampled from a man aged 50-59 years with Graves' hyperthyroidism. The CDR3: CASSPPLTPLYEQYF. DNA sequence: TGTGCCAGCTCACCACCTCTAACGCCACTCTACGAGCAGTACTTC. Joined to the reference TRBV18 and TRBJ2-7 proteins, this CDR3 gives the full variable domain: NAGVMQNPRHLVRRRGQEARLRCSPMKGHSHVYWYRQLPEEGLKFMVYLQKENIIDESGMPKERFSAEFPKEGPSILRIQQVVRGDSAAYFCASSPPLTPLYEQYFGPGTRLTVT.